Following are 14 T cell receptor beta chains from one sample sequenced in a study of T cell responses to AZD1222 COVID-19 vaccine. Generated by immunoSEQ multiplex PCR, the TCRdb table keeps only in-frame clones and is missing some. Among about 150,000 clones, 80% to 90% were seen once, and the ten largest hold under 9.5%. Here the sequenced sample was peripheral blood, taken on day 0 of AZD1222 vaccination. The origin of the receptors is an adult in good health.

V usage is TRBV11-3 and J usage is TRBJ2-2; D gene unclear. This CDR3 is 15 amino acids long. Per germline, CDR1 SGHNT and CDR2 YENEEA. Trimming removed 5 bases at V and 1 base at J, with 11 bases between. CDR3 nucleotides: TGTGCCAGCAGCCCCGCCGGGCTGAACACCGGGGAGCTGTTTTTT. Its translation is CASSPAGLNTGELFF.

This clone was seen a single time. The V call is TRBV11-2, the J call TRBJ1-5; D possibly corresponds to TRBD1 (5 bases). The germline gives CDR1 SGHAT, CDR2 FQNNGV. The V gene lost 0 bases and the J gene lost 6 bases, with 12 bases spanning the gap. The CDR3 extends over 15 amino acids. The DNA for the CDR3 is TGTGCCAGCAGCTTAGATCGCAGGGTAGGTCAGCCCCAGCATTTT. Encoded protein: CASSLDRRVGQPQHF.

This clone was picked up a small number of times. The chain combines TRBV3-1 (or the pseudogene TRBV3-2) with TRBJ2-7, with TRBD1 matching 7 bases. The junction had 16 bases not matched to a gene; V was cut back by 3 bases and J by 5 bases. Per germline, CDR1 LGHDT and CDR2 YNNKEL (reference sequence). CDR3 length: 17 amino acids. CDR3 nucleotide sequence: TGTGCCAGCAGCCACATTTTAAGTTGGGACAGAACCCACGAGCAGTACTTC. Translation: CASSHILSWDRTHEQYF.

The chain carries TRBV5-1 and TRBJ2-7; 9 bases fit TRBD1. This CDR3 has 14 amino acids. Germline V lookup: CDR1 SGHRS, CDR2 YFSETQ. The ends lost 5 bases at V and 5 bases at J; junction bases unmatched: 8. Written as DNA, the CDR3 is TGCGCCAGCAGTACTGGGACAGGGAATCACGAGCAGTACTTC. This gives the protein CASSTGTGNHEQYF.

This CDR3 is CASSFSDGSYEQYF. CDR3 nucleotides: TGTGCCAGCAGCTTCTCGGACGGATCCTACGAGCAGTACTTC. The chain joins TRBV11-2 to TRBJ2-7; D gene unclear. The CDR3 runs 14 residues. The V gene lost 3 bases and the J gene lost 1 base, with 10 bases spanning the gap. CDR1 is SGHAT and CDR2 is FQNNGV in the germline V gene. The full variable domain, with the rest looked up from reference TRBV11-2 and TRBJ2-7, is EAGVAQSPRYKIIEKRQSVAFWCNPISGHATLYWYQQILGQGPKLLIQFQNNGVVDDSQLPKDRFSAERLKGVDSTLKIQPAKLEDSAVYLCASSFSDGSYEQYFGPGTRLTVT.

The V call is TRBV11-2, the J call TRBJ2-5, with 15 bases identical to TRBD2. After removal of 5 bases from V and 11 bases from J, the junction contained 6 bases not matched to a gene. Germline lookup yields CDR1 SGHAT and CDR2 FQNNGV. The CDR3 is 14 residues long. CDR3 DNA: TGTGCCAGCAGCCCACGAGGACTAGCGGGAGGGCAGTACTTC. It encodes CASSPRGLAGGQYF.

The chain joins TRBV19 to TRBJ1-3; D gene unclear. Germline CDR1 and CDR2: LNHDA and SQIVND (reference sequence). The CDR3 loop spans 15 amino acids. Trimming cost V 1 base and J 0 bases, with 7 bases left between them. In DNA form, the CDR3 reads TGTGCCAGTAGTATAGGACCAAGCTCTGGAAACACCATATATTTT. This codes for CASSIGPSSGNTIYF.

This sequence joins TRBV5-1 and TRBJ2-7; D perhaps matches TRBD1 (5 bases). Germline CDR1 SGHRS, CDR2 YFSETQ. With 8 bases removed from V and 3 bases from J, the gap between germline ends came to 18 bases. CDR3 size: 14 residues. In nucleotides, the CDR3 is TGCGCCAGTGCGTGGGGCAGTGATGTCTACGAGCAGTACTTC. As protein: CASAWGSDVYEQYF.

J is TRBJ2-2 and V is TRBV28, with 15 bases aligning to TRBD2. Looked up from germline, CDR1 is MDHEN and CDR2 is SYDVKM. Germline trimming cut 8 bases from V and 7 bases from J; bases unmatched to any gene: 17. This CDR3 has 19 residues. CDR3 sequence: CASCTAGLAGGGYIGELFF. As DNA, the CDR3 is TGTGCCAGCTGCACTGCGGGACTAGCGGGGGGAGGTTATATCGGGGAGCTGTTTTTT.

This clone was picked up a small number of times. Written as DNA, the CDR3 is TGTGCCAGCAGCTTCAATACCCTCCACTTT. Translation: CASSFNTLHF. The V and J genes are TRBV7-9 and TRBJ1-6; no reliable D call. The V end was cut by 3 bases, the J end by 14 bases, with 5 bases between. The CDR3 extends over 10 amino acids. Germline CDR1 and CDR2: SEHNR and FQNEAQ (reference sequence).

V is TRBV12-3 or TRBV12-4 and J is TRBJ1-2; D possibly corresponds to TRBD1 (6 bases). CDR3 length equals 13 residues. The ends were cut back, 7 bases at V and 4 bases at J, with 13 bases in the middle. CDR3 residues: CASTLQGAYGYTF. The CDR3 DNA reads TGTGCCAGCACCCTACAGGGCGCCTATGGCTACACCTTC.

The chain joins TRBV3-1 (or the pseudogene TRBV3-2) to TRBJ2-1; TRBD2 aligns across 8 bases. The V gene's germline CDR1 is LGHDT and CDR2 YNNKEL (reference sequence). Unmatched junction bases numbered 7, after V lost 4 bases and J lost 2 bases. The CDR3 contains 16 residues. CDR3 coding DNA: TGTGCCAGCAGCCTCAGCGGGAGAAGTACCTACAATGAGCAGTTCTTC. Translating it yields CASSLSGRSTYNEQFF.

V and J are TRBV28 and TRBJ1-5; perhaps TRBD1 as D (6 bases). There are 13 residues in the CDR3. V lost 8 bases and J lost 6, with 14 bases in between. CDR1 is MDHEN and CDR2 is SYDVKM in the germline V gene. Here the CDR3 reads CASDSYRVQPQHF. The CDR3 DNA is TGTGCCAGCGACTCTTACAGGGTTCAGCCCCAGCATTTT.

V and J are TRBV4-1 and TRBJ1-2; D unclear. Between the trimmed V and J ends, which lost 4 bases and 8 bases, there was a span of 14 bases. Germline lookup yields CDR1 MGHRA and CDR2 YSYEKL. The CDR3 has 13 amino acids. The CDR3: CASSLDRSVGYTF. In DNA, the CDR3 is TGCGCCAGCAGCCTAGACCGGTCCGTAGGCTACACCTTC.